This passage covers 29 T cell receptor beta chains from one sample sequenced in a study of cytomegalovirus exposure and HLA in healthy donors. Use of 60 Vbeta and 13 Jbeta primers characterized the PCR. Repertoires were generated with immunoSEQ multiplex PCR, while TCRdb's copy carries only in-frame clones and drops some. Of around 130,000 clones in the sample, about 82% are singletons; the top ten hold roughly 1.2%. Sequencing input: PBMCs. The receptors come from a boy younger than 18 in good health and CMV-seronegative.

The genes are TRBV27 and TRBJ2-7; D perhaps matches TRBD1 (6 bases). Germline CDR1 is MNHEY and CDR2 is SMNVEV (reference sequence). Trimming shortened V by 6 bases and J by 4 bases, and 19 bases separated the two germline ends. The CDR3 loop spans 15 amino acids. The CDR3 DNA sequence: TGTGCCAGCAGCCCAGGACCACAGGGTGGGTACGAGCAGTACTTC. Encoded protein: CASSPGPQGGYEQYF.

Comment on this clone: This sample also contains other DNA sequences that code for the same CDR3. The chain is built from TRBV11-2 and TRBJ2-7; the match to TRBD2 covers 7 bases. Germline V gene lookup returns CDR1 SGHAT and CDR2 FQNNGV. The junction had 2 bases not matched to a gene; V was cut back by 3 bases and J by 3 bases. CDR3 length equals 13 residues. The CDR3 DNA sequence: TGTGCCAGCAGCTTGGGCGGGAGCTACGAGCAGTACTTC. This translates into CASSLGGSYEQYF. The whole variable domain, filled in from reference TRBV11-2 and TRBJ2-7, reads EAGVAQSPRYKIIEKRQSVAFWCNPISGHATLYWYQQILGQGPKLLIQFQNNGVVDDSQLPKDRFSAERLKGVDSTLKIQPAKLEDSAVYLCASSLGGSYEQYFGPGTRLTVT.

The chain joins TRBV7-8 to TRBJ2-1; no reliable D call. V dropped 4 bases and J dropped 0 bases, with 13 bases sitting between them. CDR3 length equals 16 residues. Germline CDR1 reads SGHVS; CDR2 reads FQNEAQ. DNA of the CDR3: TGTGCCAGCAGCTCTCTACCTAAGAGCTCCTACAATGAGCAGTTCTTC. Protein sequence: CASSSLPKSSYNEQFF. The variable domain in full, completed from reference TRBV7-8 and TRBJ2-1, reads GAGVSQSPRYKVAKRGQDVALRCDPISGHVSLFWYQQALGQGPEFLTYFQNEAQLDKSGLPSDRFFAERPEGSVSTLKIQRTQQEDSAVYLCASSSLPKSSYNEQFFGPGTRLTVL.

The gene calls are TRBV15 and TRBJ2-7; 7 nucleotides line up with TRBD1. CDR3 size: 15 residues. Trimming cost V 1 base and J 3 bases; bases outside gene matches: 6. Germline V gene data show CDR1 as LNHNV and CDR2 as YYDKDF (reference sequence). The CDR3 spells CATSRGRGRYYEQYF. CDR3 nucleotides: TGTGCCACCAGCAGAGGTAGGGGGCGATACTACGAGCAGTACTTC.

The rearrangement joins TRBV27 to TRBJ1-5, with D hard to call. Trimming removed 3 bases from V and 7 bases from J, with 13 bases in between. The V gene's germline CDR1 is MNHEY and CDR2 SMNVEV (reference sequence). The CDR3 loop spans 14 amino acids. CDR3 nucleotide sequence: TGTGCCAGCAGTTTTCCCAAGGAGGGCCAGCCCCAGCATTTT. This translates into CASSFPKEGQPQHF.

The chain carries TRBV4-3 and TRBJ1-6, with D perhaps matching TRBD1 (5 bases). Germline CDR1 and CDR2: LGHNA and YSLEER. The CDR3 consists of 16 residues. V lost 0 bases and J lost 6, with 12 bases in between. CDR3 DNA sequence: TGCGCCAGCAGCCAAGATTTGCGGGGGACTAATTCACCCCTCCACTTT. Protein: CASSQDLRGTNSPLHF.

The chain couples TRBV4-1 to TRBJ1-5, with a possible D match to TRBD1 (6 bases). Germline V gives CDR1 MGHRA, CDR2 YSYEKL. Trimming pared 4 bases from V and 6 bases from J, leaving 10 bases between. This CDR3 spans 13 amino acids. CDR3 in DNA: TGCGCCAGCAGCCTAGGGGGGGCTCAGCCCCAGCATTTT. Translating gives CASSLGGAQPQHF.

This chain links TRBV5-6 with TRBJ2-7, with 7 bases lining up with TRBD1. CDR3 length equals 16 residues. V trimming: 5 bases; J trimming: 2 bases; junction bases outside the gene matches: 13. Germline V gives CDR1 SGHDT, CDR2 YYEEEE. The CDR3 sequence: CASSPPNGTEAYEQYF. CDR3 coding DNA: TGTGCCAGCAGTCCCCCTAACGGGACAGAAGCCTACGAGCAGTACTTC.

Only a few counts were recorded for this clone. The V call is TRBV6-1, the J call TRBJ1-5; D is uncertain. This CDR3 spans 12 amino acids. Trimming removed 4 bases from V and 4 bases from J, with 5 bases in between. From germline, CDR1 is MNHNS and CDR2 SASEGT. The CDR3 region is CASSGGNQPQHF. As DNA, the CDR3 is TGTGCCAGCAGTGGCGGGAATCAGCCCCAGCATTTT.

The chain employs TRBV10-3 and TRBJ1-1; weak D call: TRBD1 (6 bases). The V gene lost 7 bases and the J gene lost 1 base, with 10 bases spanning the gap. CDR1 is ENHRY and CDR2 is SYGVKD in the germline V gene. CDR3 length: 13 amino acids. CDR3 residues: CAINGQSNTEAFF. Written as DNA, the CDR3 is TGTGCCATCAATGGACAGTCGAACACTGAAGCTTTCTTT.

The J gene is TRBJ1-1, the V gene TRBV27; 7 bases agree with TRBD1. CDR3 length: 15 amino acids. Germline lookup yields CDR1 MNHEY and CDR2 SMNVEV (reference sequence). J lost 4 bases, V lost 6 bases, and 11 bases had no gene match. The CDR3 bases are TGTGCCAGCAGCCCTATACAGGGGCGAGGCACTGAAGCTTTCTTT. Its protein product is CASSPIQGRGTEAFF.

The rearrangement joins TRBV18 to TRBJ1-4; 9 positions agree with TRBD1. J was trimmed by 0 bases and V by 4 bases; bases with no gene match: 9. The CDR3 is 18 amino acids. Germline V gene lookup returns CDR1 KGHSH and CDR2 LQKENI. CDR3 region: CASSQRPRQGATNEKLFF. DNA of the CDR3: TGTGCCAGCTCACAACGTCCCAGACAGGGGGCAACTAATGAAAAACTGTTTTTT.

This chain uses TRBV2 with TRBJ2-5; the match to TRBD2 covers 7 bases. Trimming cost V 2 bases and J 1 base; bases outside gene matches: 13. The CDR3 loop spans 18 amino acids. CDR1 is SNHLY and CDR2 is FYNNEI in the germline V gene. Written as DNA, the CDR3 is TGTGCCAGCAGTGAAAATGCTATGGCTAGCGGAATCCAAGAGACCCAGTACTTC. Translating it yields CASSENAMASGIQETQYF.

The chain recombines TRBV15 with TRBJ2-7; the D is unclear. Trimming pared 0 bases from V and 0 bases from J, leaving 9 bases between. The CDR3 contains 15 residues. CDR1 and CDR2 from the germline V gene are LNHNV and YYDKDF (reference sequence). DNA of the CDR3: TGTGCCACCAGCAGAGATACCCGCGGCTCCTACGAGCAGTACTTC. Its translation is CATSRDTRGSYEQYF. Looking up the rest from reference TRBV15 and TRBJ2-7 gives the full variable domain: DAMVIQNPRYQVTQFGKPVTLSCSQTLNHNVMYWYQQKSSQAPKLLFHYYDKDFNNEADTPDNFQSRRPNTSFCFLDIRSPGLGDTAMYLCATSRDTRGSYEQYFGPGTRLTVT.

The rearrangement uses TRBV5-4 and TRBJ2-1, with D possibly being TRBD1 (5 bases). Germline loops: CDR1 SGHNT, CDR2 YYREEE (reference sequence). V lost 1 base and J 6 bases, leaving 14 bases between the germline ends. The CDR3 consists of 15 residues. CDR3 nucleotides: TGTGCCAGCAGCTTGTCGCACAGGCGGATCAATGAGCAGTTCTTC. It translates to CASSLSHRRINEQFF.

The chain is built from TRBV5-1 and TRBJ2-7, with 7 bases lining up with TRBD2. Germline-derived CDR1 and CDR2 are SGHRS and YFSETQ. This CDR3 is 15 amino acids long. V was clipped by 7 bases and J by 2 bases; unmatched bases: 12. The CDR3 protein is CASSPWPSGAYEQYF. CDR3 in DNA: TGCGCCAGCTCTCCCTGGCCAAGCGGGGCCTACGAGCAGTACTTC.

This sequence joins TRBV13 and TRBJ2-5; D possibly corresponds to TRBD2 (5 bases). The V end lost 5 bases, the J end lost 10 bases, and 17 bases lay between the germline ends. CDR1 is PRHDT and CDR2 is FYEKMQ in the germline V gene (reference sequence). The CDR3 length is 13 residues. The CDR3 region is CASSPPGPGGQYF. In DNA, the CDR3 is TGTGCCAGCAGCCCACCGGGCCCAGGAGGCCAGTACTTC.

The gene calls are TRBV12-5 and TRBJ2-3; TRBD2 matches 11 bases. The CDR3 extends over 18 amino acids. CDR1 and CDR2 from the germline V gene are LGHNT and FRNRAP. V was clipped by 6 bases and J by 6 bases; unmatched bases: 17. The CDR3 DNA follows: TGTGCTAGTGGCCACCCACCACTTAGCGGGGGGGGGCCCGATACGCAGTATTTT. Translation gives CASGHPPLSGGGPDTQYF.

The rearrangement joins TRBV7-8 to TRBJ2-2, with 8 bases aligning to TRBD1. The CDR3 extends over 16 amino acids. Trimming took 1 base from V and 1 from J; bases not matched to a gene: 2. CDR1 SGHVS and CDR2 FQNEAQ come from the germline V gene. As DNA, the CDR3 is TGTGCCAGCAGCTTAGGGACAGGGTTGAACACCGGGGAGCTGTTTTTT. Protein product: CASSLGTGLNTGELFF.

In this sample, this clone turned up once. This chain uses TRBV6-5 with TRBJ2-7, with D possibly being TRBD1 (5 bases). The CDR3 is 14 residues long. The germline V and J ends were trimmed by 4 bases and 3 bases, with 13 bases remaining between them. Per germline, CDR1 MNHEY and CDR2 SVGAGI. The CDR3, as DNA: TGTGCCAGCAGTTCCAGGGAAAAAAGCTACGAGCAGTACTTC. Protein product: CASSSREKSYEQYF.

The J gene is TRBJ1-1, the V gene TRBV11-3, with a weak D call TRBD1 (6 bases). The V gene's germline CDR1 is SGHNT and CDR2 YENEEA. This CDR3 comprises 18 residues. V was clipped by 0 bases and J by 1 base, with 18 bases between them. Here the CDR3 DNA reads TGTGCCAGCAGCTTAGATGGCCTTCTAGGGACAACGAACACTGAAGCTTTCTTT. Translation gives CASSLDGLLGTTNTEAFF.

The V gene is TRBV5-6, the J gene TRBJ2-5; D is unclear. In germline, CDR1 is SGHDT, CDR2 YYEEEE. Trimming pared 0 bases from V and 0 bases from J, leaving 9 bases between. The CDR3 is made up of 15 amino acids. The CDR3 reads CASSLGQMYQETQYF. The CDR3 DNA is TGTGCCAGCAGCTTGGGCCAGATGTACCAAGAGACCCAGTACTTC.

The chain combines TRBV5-1 with TRBJ2-2; TRBD2 agrees at 8 bases. Germline assignment: CDR1 SGHRS and CDR2 YFSETQ. The CDR3 totals 16 residues. After removal of 0 bases from V and 0 bases from J, the junction contained 1 base not matched to a gene. The chain's CDR3 is CASSLEAGANTGELFF. DNA for the CDR3: TGCGCCAGCAGCTTGGAAGCGGGAGCGAACACCGGGGAGCTGTTTTTT.

The chain recombines TRBV27 with TRBJ2-1, with D possibly being TRBD2 (6 bases). Trimming cost V 3 bases and J 0 bases, with 15 bases left between them. Germline CDR1 is MNHEY and CDR2 is SMNVEV (reference sequence). This CDR3 has 17 amino acids. CDR3 protein: CASSFAGGPRSYNEQFF. CDR3 coding DNA: TGTGCCAGCAGTTTCGCCGGAGGGCCCCGCTCCTACAATGAGCAGTTCTTC.

The chain has TRBV9 and TRBJ1-2, with a tentative D call TRBD1 (6 bases). Deletions cut 2 bases from V and 4 bases from J, with 12 bases between. The length of the CDR3 is 14 residues. Germline-derived CDR1 and CDR2 are SGDLS and YYNGEE. The CDR3 protein is CASSVGGLGYGYTF. DNA of the CDR3: TGTGCCAGCAGCGTCGGGGGGCTGGGCTATGGCTACACCTTC.

This chain uses TRBV5-4 with TRBJ2-3, with D unresolved. Trimming cost V 0 bases and J 4 bases, with 3 bases left between them. The CDR3 is made up of 12 amino acids. Germline CDR1 and CDR2: SGHNT and YYREEE (reference sequence). This CDR3 is CASSLAADTQYF. The DNA of the CDR3 is TGTGCCAGCAGCTTGGCCGCAGATACGCAGTATTTT.

This clone was seen a few times. The rearrangement joins TRBV6-1 to TRBJ2-2; D gene uncertain. CDR3 length: 15 amino acids. Trimming took off 7 bases at V and 4 bases at J, with 16 bases between the two ends. Germline loops: CDR1 MNHNS, CDR2 SASEGT. CDR3 protein: CASTESVSVTGELFF. DNA of the CDR3: TGTGCCAGCACCGAGTCGGTGTCGGTCACCGGGGAGCTGTTTTTT.

The chain combines TRBV20-1 with TRBJ2-7, with 8 bases that match TRBD2. CDR1 DFQATT and CDR2 SNEGSKA come from the germline V gene (reference sequence). The CDR3 totals 11 residues. CDR3 coding DNA: TGCGGGACTAGGGGTTCCTACGAGCAGTACTTC. Protein product: CGTRGSYEQYF.

The chain joins TRBV5-8 to TRBJ1-1; 7 bases map to TRBD1. Per germline, CDR1 SGHTS and CDR2 YDEGEE. V trimming: 3 bases; J trimming: 1 base; junction bases outside the gene matches: 6. CDR3 length equals 15 residues. The CDR3 reads CASSSRRQGNTEAFF. CDR3 coding DNA: TGTGCCAGCAGCTCGCGTAGACAGGGGAACACTGAAGCTTTCTTT. Combining the CDR3 with reference TRBV5-8 and TRBJ1-1 gives the whole variable domain EAGVTQSPTHLIKTRGQQATLRCSPISGHTSVYWYQQALGLGLQFLLWYDEGEERNRGNFPPRFSGRQFPNYSSELNVNALELEDSALYLCASSSRRQGNTEAFFGQGTRLTVV.